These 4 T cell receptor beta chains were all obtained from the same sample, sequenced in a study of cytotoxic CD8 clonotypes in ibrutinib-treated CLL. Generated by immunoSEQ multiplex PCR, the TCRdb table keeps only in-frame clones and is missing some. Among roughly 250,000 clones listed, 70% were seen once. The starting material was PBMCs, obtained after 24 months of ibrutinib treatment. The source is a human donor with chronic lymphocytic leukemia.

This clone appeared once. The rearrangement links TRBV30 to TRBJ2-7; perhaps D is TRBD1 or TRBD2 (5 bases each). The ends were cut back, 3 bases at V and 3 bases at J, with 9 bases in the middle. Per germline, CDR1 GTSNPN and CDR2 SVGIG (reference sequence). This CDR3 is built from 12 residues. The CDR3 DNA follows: TGTGCCTGGAGCGGGGCGGGCTACGAGCAGTACTTC. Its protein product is CAWSGAGYEQYF.

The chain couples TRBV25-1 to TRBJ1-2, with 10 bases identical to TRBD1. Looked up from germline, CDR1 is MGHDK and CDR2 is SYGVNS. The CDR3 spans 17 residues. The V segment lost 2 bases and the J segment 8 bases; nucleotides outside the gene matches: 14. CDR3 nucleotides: TGTGCCAGCAGTGAAACGTCCCGGGACAGGGGACTCTCCGGCTACACCTTC. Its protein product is CASSETSRDRGLSGYTF.

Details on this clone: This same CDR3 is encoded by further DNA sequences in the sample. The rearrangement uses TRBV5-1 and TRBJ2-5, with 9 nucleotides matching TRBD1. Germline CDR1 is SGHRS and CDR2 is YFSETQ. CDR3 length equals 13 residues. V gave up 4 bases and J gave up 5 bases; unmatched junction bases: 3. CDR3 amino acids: CASSPGQGETQYF. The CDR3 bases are TGCGCCAGCAGCCCTGGACAGGGGGAGACCCAGTACTTC. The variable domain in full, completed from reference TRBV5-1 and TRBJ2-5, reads KAGVTQTPRYLIKTRGQQVTLSCSPISGHRSVSWYQQTPGQGLQFLFEYFSETQRNKGNFPGRFSGRQFSNSRSEMNVSTLELGDSALYLCASSPGQGETQYFGPGTRLLVL.

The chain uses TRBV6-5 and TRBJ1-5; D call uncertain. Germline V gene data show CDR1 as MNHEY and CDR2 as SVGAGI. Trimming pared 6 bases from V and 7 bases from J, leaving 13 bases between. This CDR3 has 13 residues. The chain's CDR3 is CASRNTLAQPQHF. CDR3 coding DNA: TGTGCCAGCAGAAACACTCTCGCCCAGCCCCAGCATTTT.